The entry below describes one T cell receptor (beta chain). The data were taken from a study of OX40 agonist ivuxolimab in advanced cancers. Method: immunoSEQ multiplex PCR; TCRdb's copy keeps in-frame clones and lacks some. The sample holds some 84,000 clones; 89% are singletons and the top ten take about 0.2%. This receptor was obtained from an adult with an advanced solid tumor such as melanoma, head and neck, liver or kidney cancer. Here the sequenced sample was CD4+ or CD8+ T cells sorted from blood, taken in a trial of the OX40 agonist ivuxolimab.

The CDR3 sequence: CASSYRGFSTDTQYF. For the CDR3, the DNA is TGTGCCAGCAGCTACAGGGGTTTTTCCACAGATACGCAGTATTTT. This chain links TRBV27 with TRBJ2-3; 7 bases align to TRBD1. Germline loops: CDR1 MNHEY, CDR2 SMNVEV (reference sequence). This CDR3 is built from 15 residues. Unmatched junction bases numbered 8, after V lost 6 bases and J lost 2 bases.